This TCR beta chain was sequenced in a study of shared T cell receptors in the human thymus (dated by TCRdb to the early 2020s). About the study as a whole: The study examined how the human thymus generates shared, self-reactive T-cell receptor alpha chains.

The library was obtained by the immunoSEQ multiplex PCR assay. TCRdb re-hosts the immuneACCESS table, in-frame sequences only. Its copies lack some clones; in the studies checked, an unresolved V gene accounts for under half of them, and the cause for the rest is not known. In all, the sample holds 700,000 or so clones, and approximately 85% of those were seen once. Of the sample, under 0.012% is held by the ten largest clones. In regard to this clone: It has no known antigen specificity. No base-level quality is on record; no much larger clone is a single base apart.

The CDR3 goes from the cysteine to the phenylalanine over 16 residues. The sequence is cut down to CDR3 DNA, 48 bases in frame from base 1. Relative to germline, V is missing 6 bases and J is missing 4 bases, with 13 bases of the junction outside any gene match. The germline V gene (reference sequence) gives CDR1 as MNHNY and CDR2 as SVGAGI. This sample also appeared in a second study, on human thymus T cells. As noted in the second study: In Finland, the donors were immunologically healthy infants who were having open corrective cardiac surgery for congenital heart defects. The thymus tissue came from surgical resects taken out during corrective cardiac surgery. Usage of V and J gene segments appeared to be biased in both the thymic and the peripheral blood repertoires. According to the related research, thymic TCR repertoires were highly overlapping among unrelated individuals. The study used 7 to 9 infant thymus samples plus four related peripheral blood samples to characterize TCR alpha and beta repertoires. The infant donors were about 7 to 250 days old, and the cohort included several males and a couple of females. Thymocytes were mechanically released from the tissue and were stored as pellets of about 9-33 million cells at -70 degrees C. A QIAsymphony instrument was used to extract genomic DNA from the frozen cell pellets. TCRB and TCRAD loci were amplified from a standardized quantity of quality-controlled genomic DNA using the immunoSEQ multiplex PCR assay. Amplicons spanned the V(D)J region at a length sufficient to cover the CDR3 and identify V and J genes. Through the commercial immunoSEQ service, the amplicons were sequenced on an Illumina platform. Corrections for primer bias and sequencing errors followed previously described methods, while TCRAD and TCRB definitions were based on the IMGT database. Repertoires were analysed with immunoSEQ Analyzer 3.0 and VDJTools, covering basic statistics, V/J segment usage, diversity estimates, rarefaction and pairwise overlap. Chao1, ChaoE, Efron-Thisted, Shannon and inverse Simpson indices were used to estimate diversity, which was also estimated on datasets down-sampled to the smallest sample. Repertoire overlap was assessed by strict matching of CDR3 nucleotide sequence, V gene and J gene, and clustering was done by Jaccard-based multidimensional scaling. On average, thymus samples gave 800,000 or so unique TCRB clonotypes, whereas blood samples gave around 80,000.

In this chain, TRBV6-6 is recombined with TRBJ2-5, with 8 central nucleotides matching TRBD2. The sample consisted of thymocytes. The clonotype was recovered from a girl less than two years old with a congenital heart defect. Donor details come from another sample of the same person, matched by shared clones. Here the CDR3 is given as CASSGNPGGAGETQYF. The nucleotides read TGTGCCAGCAGCGGCAACCCCGGGGGGGCCGGAGAGACCCAGTACTTC.